This entry features one T cell receptor (beta chain) sequence. Its antigen is unidentified. The PCR ran on 60 Vbeta and 13 Jbeta primers. Sequencing used immunoSEQ multiplex PCR; TCRdb keeps in-frame clones, though not all of them. The sample records about 110,000 clones, approximately 76% being singletons. This CDR3 has 16 residues. The V and J ends lost 4 bases and 5 bases respectively, with 18 bases between them. CDR1 SGHAT and CDR2 FQNNGV come from the germline V gene. This sample was taken from a study of cytomegalovirus exposure and HLA in healthy donors. Study-wide findings and caveats: TCR beta sequences reportedly predicted the HLA-A and HLA-B alleles of most subjects accurately. With later analysis, a missense DCLRE1C variant became linked to TCR beta V- and J-gene trimming. 87-base-pair reads could not separate some V segments, including TRBV6-2 and TRBV6-3. Per a prior analysis, the majority of TCR beta V segments were productive roughly 87% or roughly 30% of the time.

This chain uses TRBV11-2 with TRBJ2-1; D is possibly TRBD2 (7 bases). Input material: PBMCs. This TCR was recovered from a man in his forties or fifties in good health and CMV-seronegative. The CDR3 DNA is TGTGCCAGCAGCTGGACGGGCGGGGGCCCTAACAATGAGCAGTTCTTC. This codes for CASSWTGGGPNNEQFF.